A selection of T cell receptor beta chains follows, all from one sample in a study of blood T cell repertoires in COVID-19. TCRdb's table, derived via immunoSEQ multiplex PCR, lists solely in-frame clones and lacks some. The table lists 200,000 to 250,000 clones, 85% to 90% of them singletons, with around 2.9% in the top ten. The sample consisted of peripheral blood. The receptor set was obtained from an older woman with acute or convalescent COVID-19. Each CDR3 is given with its conserved first and last residue. The D gene is left open where the match is weak. Size is omitted from some rows. Given values are once, few, many or a class for expanded clones.

TRBD1 14 . TRBJ1-3 TRBV28 CASSPDRGLDTIYF TGTGCCAGCAGTCCCGACAGGGGGCTCGACACCATATATTTT
TRBD1 16 . TRBJ2-1 TRBV5-1 CASSLGGTGSRDEQFF TGCGCCAGCAGCTTGGGTGGGACAGGGAGTAGGGATGAGCAGTTCTTC
. 14 . TRBJ1-5 TRBV18 CASSLGQQNQPQHF TGTGCCAGCTCACTCGGACAGCAAAATCAGCCCCAGCATTTT
. 16 . TRBJ2-2 TRBV28 CASSLGFVGRTGELFF TGTGCCAGCAGTTTGGGGTTTGTCGGGAGAACCGGGGAGCTGTTTTTT
TRBD2 16 . TRBJ2-1 TRBV19 CASTGSSGSTYNEQFF TGTGCCAGTACCGGGAGTAGCGGGAGCACCTACAATGAGCAGTTCTTC
. 12 . TRBJ2-3 TRBV19 CASSPGADTQYF TGTGCCAGTAGTCCCGGGGCAGATACGCAGTATTTT
. 14 once TRBJ1-5 TRBV29-1 CSVSPGNSNQPQHF TGCAGCGTCTCCCCGGGGAACAGCAATCAGCCCCAGCATTTT
. 14 . TRBJ2-7 TRBV30 CATSFGRGPYEQYF TGTGCCACCTCGTTCGGCAGGGGCCCCTACGAGCAGTACTTC
TRBD2 14 . TRBJ2-1 TRBV20-1 CSASPGGPYNEQFF TGCAGTGCTAGTCCGGGAGGCCCCTACAATGAGCAGTTCTTC
. 13 . TRBJ1-2 TRBV9 CASSVGGGYGYTF TGTGCCAGCAGCGTAGGAGGGGGCTATGGCTACACCTTC
TRBD2 14 . TRBJ2-5 TRBV6-2/TRBV6-3 CASSTVAGPETQYF TGTGCCAGCAGTACTGTAGCGGGGCCGGAGACCCAGTACTTC
. 13 . TRBJ2-5 TRBV9 CASSVSPQETQYF TGTGCCAGCAGCGTATCTCCTCAAGAGACCCAGTACTTC
TRBD1 15 few TRBJ2-7 TRBV25-1 CASHSGTGSRYEQYF TGTGCCAGCCACTCCGGGACAGGCAGCCGGTACGAGCAGTACTTC
. 16 . TRBJ1-2 TRBV7-2 CASSLGGQMNNYGYTF TGTGCCAGCAGCTTAGGTGGACAGATGAATAACTATGGCTACACCTTC
TRBD1 16 . TRBJ1-3 TRBV23-1 CASSLLRGTGGHNTYF TGCGCCAGCAGTCTCCTCCGAGGGACAGGGGGGCACAATACATATTTT
TRBD2 13 . TRBJ2-7 TRBV14 CAITSGRGHEQYF TGTGCCATTACTAGCGGGAGGGGGCACGAGCAGTACTTC
. 16 . TRBJ1-6 TRBV7-2 CASSTQASSYNSPLHF TGTGCCAGCAGCACACAGGCAAGCTCCTATAATTCACCCCTCCACTTT
. 13 . TRBJ1-1 TRBV6-4 CASSVDRDTEAFF TGTGCCAGCAGTGTCGACAGAGACACTGAAGCTTTCTTT
TRBD1 15 . TRBJ2-7 TRBV28 CASSQQGSYSYEQYF TGTGCCAGCAGTCAACAGGGGTCTTATTCCTACGAGCAGTACTTC
. 11 . TRBJ1-2 TRBV29-1 CSVNRDYGYTF TGCAGCGTTAACAGGGATTATGGCTACACCTTC
. 15 . TRBJ1-5 TRBV19 CASRIPGRGDQPQHF TGTGCCAGTAGGATCCCGGGGCGGGGCGATCAGCCCCAGCATTTT
TRBD1 14 . TRBJ2-3 TRBV19 CASSGDSVSDTQYF TGTGCCAGTAGCGGGGACAGCGTATCAGATACGCAGTATTTT
TRBD2 15 once TRBJ2-7 TRBV9 CASSLGTSGIYEQYF TGTGCCAGCAGCCTAGGGACTAGCGGAATCTACGAGCAGTACTTC
. 13 . TRBJ1-1 TRBV12-3/TRBV12-4 CASSLRSYSEAFF TGTGCCAGCAGTTTGAGGTCCTACTCTGAAGCTTTCTTT
TRBD1 13 . TRBJ1-1 TRBV29-1 CSVPGTANTEAFF TGCAGCGTCCCCGGGACAGCGAACACTGAAGCTTTCTTT
. 14 . TRBJ1-1 TRBV5-1 CASSTSGDGTEAFF TGCGCCAGCAGCACCTCAGGGGACGGCACTGAAGCTTTCTTT
TRBD1 17 . TRBJ2-5 TRBV7-2 CASSLARGTGIEETQYF TGTGCCAGCAGCTTAGCTCGGGGGACAGGGATTGAAGAGACCCAGTACTTC
. 18 . TRBJ1-6 TRBV6-1 CASSAARQGWSNSSPLHF TGTGCCAGCAGTGCAGCTCGTCAGGGTTGGAGTAATAGTTCACCCCTCCACTTT
TRBD1 15 few TRBJ1-5 TRBV28 CASRPTGANNQPQHF TGTGCCAGCAGACCGACAGGGGCCAACAATCAGCCCCAGCATTTT
TRBD2 18 . TRBJ2-3 TRBV5-1 CASSSTSGGSLLTDTQYF TGCGCCAGCAGCTCAACTAGCGGGGGGTCCCTACTCACAGATACGCAGTATTTT
. 13 . TRBJ1-5 TRBV30 CAWGARGNQPQHF TGTGCCTGGGGGGCCCGGGGCAATCAGCCCCAGCATTTT
TRBD2 15 . TRBJ2-7 TRBV28 CASSPRLAGAYEQYF TGTGCCAGCAGCCCTCGACTAGCGGGAGCCTACGAGCAGTACTTC
. 16 . TRBJ1-5 TRBV10-1 CASSELGGVGNQPQHF TGCGCCAGCAGTGAGTTGGGGGGTGTAGGCAATCAGCCCCAGCATTTT
. 13 few TRBJ2-7 TRBV10-2 CASSDRTVYEQYF TGCGCCAGCAGTGACCGGACAGTCTACGAGCAGTACTTC
TRBD1 15 . TRBJ2-2 TRBV7-8 CASSQGQGPTGELFF TGTGCCAGCAGCCAAGGACAGGGGCCCACCGGGGAGCTGTTTTTT
. 15 . TRBJ1-3 TRBV9 CASSERGDRGNTIYF TGTGCCAGCAGCGAGAGGGGAGACAGGGGAAACACCATATATTTT
. 15 . TRBJ2-5 TRBV12-2 CASRSTPGFQETQYF TGTGCAAGTCGCTCAACACCAGGATTCCAAGAGACCCAGTACTTC
. 13 . TRBJ1-5 TRBV30 CAWSEGGNQPQHF TGTGCCTGGAGTGAAGGGGGCAATCAGCCCCAGCATTTT
. 16 . TRBJ2-1 TRBV2 CASVPEQGPLGNEQFF TGTGCCAGCGTTCCGGAACAGGGACCTTTGGGGAATGAGCAGTTCTTC
. 13 . TRBJ1-2 TRBV11-2 CASTPVSYYGYTF TGTGCCAGCACTCCCGTCAGTTACTATGGCTACACCTTC
. 15 . TRBJ1-5 TRBV19 CASSAPGGSNQPQHF TGTGCCAGTAGTGCCCCCGGGGGTAGCAATCAGCCCCAGCATTTT